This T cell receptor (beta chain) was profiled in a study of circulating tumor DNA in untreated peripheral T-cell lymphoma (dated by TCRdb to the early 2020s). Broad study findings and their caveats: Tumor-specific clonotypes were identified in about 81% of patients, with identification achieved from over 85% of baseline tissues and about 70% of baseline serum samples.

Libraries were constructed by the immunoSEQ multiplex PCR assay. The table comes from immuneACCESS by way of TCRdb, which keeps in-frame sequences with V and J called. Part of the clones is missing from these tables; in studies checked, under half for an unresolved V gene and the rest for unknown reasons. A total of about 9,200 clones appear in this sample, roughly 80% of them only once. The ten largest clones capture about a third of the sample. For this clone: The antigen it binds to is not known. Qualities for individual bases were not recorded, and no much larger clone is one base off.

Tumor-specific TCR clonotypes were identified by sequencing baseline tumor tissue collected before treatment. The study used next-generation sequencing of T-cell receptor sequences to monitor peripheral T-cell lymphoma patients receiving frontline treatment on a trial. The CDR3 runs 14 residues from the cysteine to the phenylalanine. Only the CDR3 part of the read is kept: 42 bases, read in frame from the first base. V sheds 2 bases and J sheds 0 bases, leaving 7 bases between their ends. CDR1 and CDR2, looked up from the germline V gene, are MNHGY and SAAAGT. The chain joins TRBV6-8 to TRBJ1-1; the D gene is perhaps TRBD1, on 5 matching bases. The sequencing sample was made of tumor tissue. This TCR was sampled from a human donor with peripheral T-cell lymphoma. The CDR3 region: CASSYEGLNTEAFF. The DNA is TGTGCCAGCAGTTACGAGGGGTTGAACACTGAAGCTTTCTTT.